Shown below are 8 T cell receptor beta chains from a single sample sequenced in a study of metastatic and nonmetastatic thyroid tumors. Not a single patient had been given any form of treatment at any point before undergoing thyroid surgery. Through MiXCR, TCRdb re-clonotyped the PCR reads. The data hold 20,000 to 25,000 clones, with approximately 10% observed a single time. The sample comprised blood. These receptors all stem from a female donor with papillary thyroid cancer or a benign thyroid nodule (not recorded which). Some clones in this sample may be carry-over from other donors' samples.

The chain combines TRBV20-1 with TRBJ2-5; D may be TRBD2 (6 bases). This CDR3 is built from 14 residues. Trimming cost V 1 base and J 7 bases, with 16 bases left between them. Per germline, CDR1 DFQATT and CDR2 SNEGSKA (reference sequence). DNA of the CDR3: TGCAGTGCTAGAGGTGGGGACTCTTTTCCGACCCAGTACTTC. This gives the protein CSARGGDSFPTQYF.

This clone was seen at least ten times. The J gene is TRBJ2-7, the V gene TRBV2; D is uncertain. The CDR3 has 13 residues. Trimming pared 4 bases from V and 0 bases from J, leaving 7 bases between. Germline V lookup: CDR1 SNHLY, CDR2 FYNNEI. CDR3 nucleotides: TGTGCCAGCAGTGGGGCGGTCTCCTACGAGCAGTACTTC. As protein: CASSGAVSYEQYF.

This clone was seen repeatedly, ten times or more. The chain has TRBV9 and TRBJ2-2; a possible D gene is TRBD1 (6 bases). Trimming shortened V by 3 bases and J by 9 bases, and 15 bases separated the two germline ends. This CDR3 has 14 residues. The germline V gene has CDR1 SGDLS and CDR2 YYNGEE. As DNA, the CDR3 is TGTGCCAGCAGCGACAGGGATAGGGGTTGGGAGCTGTTTTTT. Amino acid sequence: CASSDRDRGWELFF.

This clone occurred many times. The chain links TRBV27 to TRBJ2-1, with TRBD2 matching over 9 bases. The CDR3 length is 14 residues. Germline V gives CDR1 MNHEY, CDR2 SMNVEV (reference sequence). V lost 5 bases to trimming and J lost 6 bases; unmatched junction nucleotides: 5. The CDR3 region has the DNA TGTGCCAGCAGTCCTGGACTAGCGTCCAATGAGCAGTTCTTC. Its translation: CASSPGLASNEQFF.

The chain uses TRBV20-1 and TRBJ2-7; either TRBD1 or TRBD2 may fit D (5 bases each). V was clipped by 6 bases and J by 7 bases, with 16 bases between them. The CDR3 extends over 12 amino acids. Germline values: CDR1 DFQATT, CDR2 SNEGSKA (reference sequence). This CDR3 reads CSAPRDRHEQYF. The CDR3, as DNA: TGCAGTGCCCCAAGGGACCGCCATGAGCAGTACTTC.

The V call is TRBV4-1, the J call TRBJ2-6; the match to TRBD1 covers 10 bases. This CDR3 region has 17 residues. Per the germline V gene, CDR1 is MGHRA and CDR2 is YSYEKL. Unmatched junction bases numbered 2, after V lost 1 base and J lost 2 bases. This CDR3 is CASSQVTGGTGANVLTF. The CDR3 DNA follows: TGCGCCAGCAGCCAAGTGACAGGGGGCACTGGGGCCAACGTCCTGACTTTC.

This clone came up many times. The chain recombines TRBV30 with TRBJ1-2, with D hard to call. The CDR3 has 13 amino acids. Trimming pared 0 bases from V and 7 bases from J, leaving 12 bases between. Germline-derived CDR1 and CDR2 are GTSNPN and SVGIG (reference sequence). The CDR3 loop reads CAWSVQGLSGYTF. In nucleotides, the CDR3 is TGTGCCTGGAGTGTACAAGGGCTAAGTGGCTACACCTTC.

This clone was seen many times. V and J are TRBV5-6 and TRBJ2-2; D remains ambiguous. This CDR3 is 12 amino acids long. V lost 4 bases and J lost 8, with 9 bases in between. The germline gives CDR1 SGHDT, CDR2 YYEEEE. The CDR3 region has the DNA TGTGCCAGCAGCCCCGGTAGAGGGGAGCTGTTTTTT. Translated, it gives CASSPGRGELFF. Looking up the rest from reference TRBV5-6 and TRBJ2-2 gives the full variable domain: DAGVTQSPTHLIKTRGQQVTLRCSPKSGHDTVSWYQQALGQGPQFIFQYYEEEERQRGNFPDRFSGHQFPNYSSELNVNALLLGDSALYLCASSPGRGELFFGEGSRLTVL.